Below are 29 T cell receptor beta chains sequenced from a single sample in a study of cytotoxic CD8 clonotypes in ibrutinib-treated CLL. Only in-frame clones appear in the TCRdb table, and some are missing; sequencing was by immunoSEQ multiplex PCR. This sample has 30,000 to 35,000 clones, with around 63% found just once. The sequencing here drew on PBMCs, taken before ibrutinib treatment. The receptors come from a human donor with chronic lymphocytic leukemia.

The rearrangement joins TRBV11-2 to TRBJ2-3; D gene uncertain. The V end lost 1 base, the J end lost 4 bases, and 12 bases lay between the germline ends. This CDR3 region has 15 residues. Germline CDR1 is SGHAT and CDR2 is FQNNGV. The CDR3 DNA reads TGTGCCAGCAGCTTAGGTCTGGGGAAATCAGATACGCAGTATTTT. Translated, it gives CASSLGLGKSDTQYF.

The CDR3 protein is CASSPLQGDTQYF. DNA of the CDR3: TGTGCCAGCTCACCACTACAGGGGGATACGCAGTATTTT. This sequence joins TRBV18 and TRBJ2-3, with TRBD1 matching over 7 bases. Unmatched junction bases numbered 1, after V lost 1 base and J lost 6 bases. The length of the CDR3 is 13 residues. Germline V gives CDR1 KGHSH, CDR2 LQKENI.

This clone was seen a few times. The J gene is TRBJ2-5, the V gene TRBV6-1; D might be TRBD1 (5 bases). The germline gives CDR1 MNHNS, CDR2 SASEGT. The CDR3 covers 14 residues. V lost 7 bases to trimming and J lost 4 bases, with 16 bases between them. CDR3 sequence (DNA): TGTGCCAGCAACAAGGGGCGGATTAGAGAGACCCAGTACTTC. Its protein product is CASNKGRIRETQYF.

This chain connects TRBV19 to TRBJ2-1, with 9 bases aligning to TRBD1. This CDR3 has 16 residues. Germline-derived CDR1 and CDR2 are LNHDA and SQIVND (reference sequence). The J segment lost 0 bases and the V segment lost 5 bases, leaving 5 bases of the junction unmatched. CDR3 residues: CASSSPGQGSYNEQFF. The DNA for the CDR3 is TGTGCCAGTAGTTCTCCGGGACAGGGCTCCTACAATGAGCAGTTCTTC.

The chain has TRBV4-1 and TRBJ2-2; D perhaps matches TRBD2 (5 bases). V lost 7 bases, J lost 6 bases, and 15 bases lay in between. The CDR3 has 14 amino acids. Per the germline V gene, CDR1 is MGHRA and CDR2 is YSYEKL. CDR3 nucleotide sequence: TGCGCCAGCACCGAACGGGGTTCGGCCGGGGAGCTGTTTTTT. Its protein product is CASTERGSAGELFF.

The V call is TRBV7-2, the J call TRBJ1-2; no clear D. V gave up 6 bases and J gave up 14 bases, with 19 bases separating them. The CDR3 sequence is 12 residues long. Germline V lookup: CDR1 SGHTA, CDR2 FQGNSA. The CDR3 DNA reads TGTGCCAGCAGTTCCAGTCGGGATCTTGGGACCTTC. Encoded protein: CASSSSRDLGTF. Full variable domain (rest looked up from reference TRBV7-2 and TRBJ1-2): GAGVSQSPSNKVTEKGKDVELRCDPISGHTALYWYRQSLGQGLEFLIYFQGNSAPDKSGLPSDRFSAERTGGSVSTLTIQRTQQEDSAVYLCASSSSRDLGTFGSGTRLTVV.

The genes are TRBV5-8 and TRBJ2-7; 8 bases match TRBD1. V trimming: 5 bases; J trimming: 1 base; junction bases outside the gene matches: 5. This CDR3 has 14 residues. Per germline, CDR1 SGHTS and CDR2 YDEGEE. The CDR3 reads CASSNDRGSYEQYF. The CDR3 nucleotides are TGTGCCAGCAGTAATGACAGGGGATCCTACGAGCAGTACTTC.

J is TRBJ2-7 and V is TRBV7-9; possibly TRBD1 for D (6 bases). The V end was cut by 2 bases, the J end by 0 bases, with 14 bases between. The CDR3 runs 16 residues. CDR1 SEHNR and CDR2 FQNEAQ come from the germline V gene (reference sequence). CDR3 loop: CASSLYRQGTSYEQYF. The CDR3 bases are TGTGCCAGCAGCTTATACCGCCAGGGGACCTCCTACGAGCAGTACTTC.

This clone has more than one count but fewer than ten. V usage is TRBV7-2 and J usage is TRBJ1-5; 9 bases line up with TRBD1. CDR1 and CDR2 from the germline V gene are SGHTA and FQGNSA. CDR3 length: 15 residues. V gave up 5 bases and J gave up 6 bases; unmatched junction bases: 8. This CDR3 reads CASSAGQGIGQPQHF. The DNA of the CDR3 is TGTGCCAGCAGCGCGGGACAGGGCATCGGTCAGCCCCAGCATTTT.

The genes are TRBV9 and TRBJ2-1; TRBD2 matches at 7 bases. CDR3 size: 12 residues. V trimming: 5 bases; J trimming: 5 bases; junction bases outside the gene matches: 1. Germline V gene sequence: CDR1 SGDLS, CDR2 YYNGEE. CDR3 DNA sequence: TGTGCCAGCAGGGGAGGGGACAATGAGCAGTTCTTC. Its protein product is CASRGGDNEQFF.

CDR3 in DNA: TGTGCCAGCAGCGGAGGGTACTGGACTAGCGGAGGCACTTTGGATACGCAGTATTTT. This translates into CASSGGYWTSGGTLDTQYF. V gene TRBV28 combines with J gene TRBJ2-3; 10 bases agree with TRBD2. The V gene's germline CDR1 is MDHEN and CDR2 SYDVKM. The CDR3 is 19 residues long. Trimming at V came to 6 bases and at J to 6 bases, leaving 21 bases not matched to a gene. Full variable domain (rest looked up from reference TRBV28 and TRBJ2-3): DVKVTQSSRYLVKRTGEKVFLECVQDMDHENMFWYRQDPGLGLRLIYFSYDVKMKEKGDIPEGYSVSREKKERFSLILESASTNQTSMYLCASSGGYWTSGGTLDTQYFGPGTRLTVL.

V gene TRBV5-1 combines with J gene TRBJ2-1; 9 bases agree with TRBD1. CDR1 is SGHRS, CDR2 YFSETQ, per germline. V shed 3 bases, J shed 5 bases, and the junction held 12 bases outside the gene matches. This CDR3 contains 17 residues. As DNA, the CDR3 is TGCGCCAGCAGCTGGACTATGGGGACAGGGAGTGACAATGAGCAGTTCTTC. Its protein is CASSWTMGTGSDNEQFF.

This clone has only a few counts. The V call is TRBV4-3, the J call TRBJ1-1, with D unresolved. Germline CDR1 is LGHNA and CDR2 is YSLEER. The ends were cut back, 1 base at V and 4 bases at J, with 7 bases in the middle. This CDR3 has 13 residues. The CDR3 bases are TGCGCCAGCAGCCAAGCAGTTGTCACTGAAGCTTTCTTT. It codes for CASSQAVVTEAFF.

This rearrangement joins TRBV5-1 to TRBJ2-7, with TRBD2 as a possible D gene (7 bases). Trimming took off 2 bases at V and 6 bases at J, with 21 bases between the two ends. The CDR3 spans 16 residues. Germline values: CDR1 SGHRS, CDR2 YFSETQ. The chain's CDR3 is CASSFQGRATTREQYF. Here the CDR3 DNA reads TGCGCCAGCAGCTTTCAGGGGAGGGCGACTACGCGCGAGCAGTACTTC.

The rearrangement uses TRBV6-5 and TRBJ1-2; D possibly corresponds to TRBD1 (5 bases). Deletions cut 7 bases from V and 2 bases from J, with 11 bases between. This CDR3 contains 13 residues. CDR1 MNHEY and CDR2 SVGAGI come from the germline V gene. CDR3 coding DNA: TGTGCCAGCACCCTGGACATCAACTATGGCTACACCTTC. Its translation: CASTLDINYGYTF.

The V call is TRBV6-6, the J call TRBJ1-5; 10 bases align to TRBD1. Germline CDR1 is MNHNY and CDR2 is SVGAGI (reference sequence). Germline trimming cut 6 bases from V and 7 bases from J; bases unmatched to any gene: 3. This CDR3 comprises 13 residues. The CDR3 region has the DNA TGTGCCAGCAGAGGACAGGGGGGGCAGCCCCAGCATTTT. It is translated as CASRGQGGQPQHF.

The CDR3 coding sequence is TGCGCCAGCAGCTTGATAGAGTCCAGACAGAACTATGGCTACACCTTC. Amino acids: CASSLIESRQNYGYTF. The rearrangement joins TRBV5-1 to TRBJ1-2, with D possibly being TRBD1 (5 bases). V was shortened by 1 base and J by 2 bases, with 15 bases between the two germline ends. The CDR3 runs to 16 residues. Germline CDR1 and CDR2: SGHRS and YFSETQ.

This clone has only a few counts. The gene calls are TRBV27 and TRBJ2-3; the D gene could be TRBD1 or TRBD2 (5 bases each). Trimming removed 7 bases at V and 2 bases at J, with 16 bases between. Per the germline V gene, CDR1 is MNHEY and CDR2 is SMNVEV (reference sequence). The length of the CDR3 is 15 residues. CDR3 nucleotide sequence: TGTGCCAGCACCTCTCTAGAGGGGTACACAGATACGCAGTATTTT. This encodes CASTSLEGYTDTQYF.

The chain is built from TRBV15 and TRBJ2-7; TRBD1 or TRBD2 may be the D gene (5 bases each). V lost 5 bases to trimming and J lost 6 bases, with 14 bases between them. This CDR3 is 13 amino acids long. In germline, CDR1 is LNHNV, CDR2 YYDKDF (reference sequence). This chain's CDR3 is CATSAERGIEQYF. CDR3 sequence (DNA): TGTGCCACCAGCGCGGAGAGGGGCATCGAGCAGTACTTC. Based on the CDR3 plus reference TRBV15 and TRBJ2-7, the full variable domain is DAMVIQNPRYQVTQFGKPVTLSCSQTLNHNVMYWYQQKSSQAPKLLFHYYDKDFNNEADTPDNFQSRRPNTSFCFLDIRSPGLGDTAMYLCATSAERGIEQYFGPGTRLTVT.

V usage is TRBV7-3 and J usage is TRBJ2-3; D not resolved. Trimming shortened V by 5 bases and J by 5 bases, and 17 bases separated the two germline ends. Germline V lookup: CDR1 SGHTA, CDR2 FQGTGA. The length of the CDR3 is 15 residues. CDR3 region: CASSPRAGDLDTQYF. The CDR3 DNA reads TGTGCCAGCAGCCCCCGGGCAGGTGATTTAGATACGCAGTATTTT.

The rearrangement joins TRBV28 to TRBJ1-1; 8 bases align to TRBD1. CDR1 and CDR2 from the germline V gene are MDHEN and SYDVKM. This CDR3 has 15 residues. V shed 5 bases and J 3 bases; nucleotides not matched to a gene: 8. The CDR3 here is CASSTGGDYYTEAFF. CDR3 nucleotides: TGTGCCAGCAGTACAGGGGGGGATTATTACACTGAAGCTTTCTTT.

This chain connects TRBV29-1 to TRBJ1-1; D is perhaps TRBD1 (5 bases). CDR1 and CDR2 (germline): SQVTM, ANQGSEA. CDR3 length equals 11 residues. Trimming cost V 7 bases and J 3 bases, with 9 bases left between them. CDR3 region: CSGREDTEAFF. As DNA, the CDR3 is TGCAGCGGCAGGGAGGACACTGAAGCTTTCTTT.

The V gene is TRBV14, the J gene TRBJ2-7; D remains ambiguous. The CDR3 contains 12 residues. V was cut by 1 base and J by 4 bases, with 5 bases left in between. Looked up from germline, CDR1 is SGHDN and CDR2 is FVKESK. As DNA, the CDR3 is TGTGCCAGCAGCCAAGGTGGATACGAGCAGTACTTC. This codes for CASSQGGYEQYF.

This chain joins TRBV7-3 and TRBJ2-7; D unclear. This CDR3 is built from 13 residues. Germline V gene lookup returns CDR1 SGHTA and CDR2 FQGTGA. The V end lost 4 bases, the J end lost 5 bases, and 12 bases lay between the germline ends. The CDR3 region has the DNA TGTGCCAGCAGCTCGGTCGGTGGGAACGAGCAGTACTTC. This sequence encodes CASSSVGGNEQYF. The entire variable domain, with the rest obtained from reference TRBV7-3 and TRBJ2-7, is as follows: GAGVSQTPSNKVTEKGKYVELRCDPISGHTALYWYRQSLGQGPEFLIYFQGTGAADDSGLPNDRFFAVRPEGSVSTLKIQRTERGDSAVYLCASSSVGGNEQYFGPGTRLTVT.

This chain links TRBV10-3 with TRBJ1-6; the D is unclear. V was pared by 4 bases and J by 10 bases, with 14 bases between. CDR3 size: 14 residues. Germline CDR1 and CDR2: ENHRY and SYGVKD. CDR3 DNA: TGTGCCATCAGTGTGGAGGGCGTAGAATCACCCCTCCACTTT. Amino acid sequence: CAISVEGVESPLHF.

The chain employs TRBV6-5 and TRBJ1-2, with D possibly TRBD1 on 5 matching bases. The germline CDR1 and CDR2 sequences are MNHEY and SVGAGI. V was pared by 4 bases and J by 2 bases, with 11 bases between. This CDR3 spans 14 amino acids. CDR3 DNA sequence: TGTGCCAGCAGTTGGGGGGGATCCAACTATGGCTACACCTTC. It translates to CASSWGGSNYGYTF.

This clone was picked up a small number of times. The V and J genes are TRBV25-1 and TRBJ2-7; 12 nucleotides match TRBD2. The CDR3 contains 15 residues. Germline-derived CDR1 and CDR2 are MGHDK and SYGVNS. With V trimmed by 4 bases and J by 2 bases, 3 bases remained unmatched. The CDR3 DNA reads TGTGCCAGCAGTGTTCCTAGCGGGAGGGCCTACGAGCAGTACTTC. It codes for CASSVPSGRAYEQYF.

The V and J genes are TRBV9 and TRBJ2-1; 12 bases are shared with TRBD2. The CDR3 has 16 amino acids. V shed 2 bases, J shed 7 bases, and the junction held 7 bases outside the gene matches. CDR1 is SGDLS and CDR2 is YYNGEE in the germline V gene. The CDR3 nucleotides are TGTGCCAGCAGCGTCAAGACTAGCGGGAGCGGGAATGAGCAGTTCTTC. Translated: CASSVKTSGSGNEQFF.

In its sample, this clone was seen a few times. This sequence joins TRBV7-2 and TRBJ1-2, with 7 bases that match TRBD1. CDR1 and CDR2 (germline): SGHTA, FQGNSA. V lost 4 bases, J lost 5 bases, and 7 bases stayed unmatched. This CDR3 spans 14 amino acids. CDR3 loop: CASSSTTGTYGYTF. The CDR3 coding sequence is TGTGCCAGCAGCTCGACGACAGGGACTTATGGCTACACCTTC.